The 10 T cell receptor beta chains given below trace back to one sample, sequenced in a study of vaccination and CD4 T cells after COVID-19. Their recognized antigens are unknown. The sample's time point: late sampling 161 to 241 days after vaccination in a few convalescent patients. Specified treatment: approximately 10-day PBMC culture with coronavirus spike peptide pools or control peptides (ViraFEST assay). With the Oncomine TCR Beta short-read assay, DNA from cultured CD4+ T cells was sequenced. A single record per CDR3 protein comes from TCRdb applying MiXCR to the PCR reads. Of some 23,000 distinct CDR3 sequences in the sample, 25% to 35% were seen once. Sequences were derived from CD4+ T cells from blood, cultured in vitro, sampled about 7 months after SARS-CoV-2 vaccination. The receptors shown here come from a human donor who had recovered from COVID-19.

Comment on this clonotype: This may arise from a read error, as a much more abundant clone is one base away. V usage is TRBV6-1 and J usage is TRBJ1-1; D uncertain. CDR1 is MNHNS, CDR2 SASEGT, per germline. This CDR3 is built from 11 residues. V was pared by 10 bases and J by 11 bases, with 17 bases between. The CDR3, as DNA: TGTGCCAACAGCTCCCGATCGACGGCTTTCTTT. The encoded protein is CANSSRSTAFF.

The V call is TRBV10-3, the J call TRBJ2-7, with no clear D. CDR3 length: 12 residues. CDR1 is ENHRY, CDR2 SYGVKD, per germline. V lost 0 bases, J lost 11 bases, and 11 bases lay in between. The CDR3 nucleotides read TGTGCCATCAGTGAGTCAGGGTCTAGTGAGTACTTC. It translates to CAISESGSSEYF.

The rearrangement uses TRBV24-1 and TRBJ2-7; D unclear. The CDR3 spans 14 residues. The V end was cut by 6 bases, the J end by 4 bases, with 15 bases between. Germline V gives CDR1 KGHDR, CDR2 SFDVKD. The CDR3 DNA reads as TGTGCCACCAGTAGCCATACGGCCCCGTACGAGCAGTACTTC. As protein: CATSSHTAPYEQYF.

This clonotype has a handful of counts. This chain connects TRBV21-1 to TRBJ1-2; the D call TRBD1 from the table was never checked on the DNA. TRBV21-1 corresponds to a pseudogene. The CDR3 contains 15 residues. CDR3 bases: TGTGCCAGCAGCAATGAAGCGGACAGCAACTATGGCTACACCTTC. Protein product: CASSNEADSNYGYTF.

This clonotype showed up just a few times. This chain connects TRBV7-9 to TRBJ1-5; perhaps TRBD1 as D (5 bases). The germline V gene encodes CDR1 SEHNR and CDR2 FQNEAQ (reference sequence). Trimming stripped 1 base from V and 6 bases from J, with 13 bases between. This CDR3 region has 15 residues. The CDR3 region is CASSLEAGRGQPQHF. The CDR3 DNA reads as TGTGCCAGCAGCTTAGAGGCGGGGAGGGGTCAGCCCCAGCATTTT.

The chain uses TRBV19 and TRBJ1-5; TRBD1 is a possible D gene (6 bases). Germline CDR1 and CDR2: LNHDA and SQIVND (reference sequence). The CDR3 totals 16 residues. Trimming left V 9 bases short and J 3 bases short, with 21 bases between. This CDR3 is CASLSSTGSPNQPQHF. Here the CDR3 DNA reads TGTGCCAGCCTATCCTCAACAGGGAGTCCCAATCAGCCCCAGCATTTT.

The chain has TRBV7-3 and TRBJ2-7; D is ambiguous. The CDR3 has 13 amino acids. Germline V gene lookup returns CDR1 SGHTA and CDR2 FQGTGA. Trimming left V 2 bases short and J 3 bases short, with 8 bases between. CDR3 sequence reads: CASSLGNLYEQYF. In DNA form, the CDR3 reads TGTGCCAGCAGCTTAGGTAATCTCTACGAGCAGTACTTC.

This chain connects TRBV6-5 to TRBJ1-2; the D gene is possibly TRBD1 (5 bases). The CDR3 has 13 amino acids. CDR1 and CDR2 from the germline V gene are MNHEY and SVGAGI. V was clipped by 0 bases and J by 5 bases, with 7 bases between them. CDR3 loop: CASSYSGGYGYTF. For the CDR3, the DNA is TGTGCCAGCAGTTACTCTGGGGGTTATGGCTACACCTTC.

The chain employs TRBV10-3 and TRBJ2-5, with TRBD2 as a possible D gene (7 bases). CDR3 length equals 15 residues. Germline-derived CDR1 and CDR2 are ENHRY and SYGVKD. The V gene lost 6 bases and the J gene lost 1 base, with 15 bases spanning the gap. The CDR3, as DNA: TGTGCCATCAGGGGCGACCGGGGGGCCCAAGAGACCCAGTACTTC. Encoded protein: CAIRGDRGAQETQYF.

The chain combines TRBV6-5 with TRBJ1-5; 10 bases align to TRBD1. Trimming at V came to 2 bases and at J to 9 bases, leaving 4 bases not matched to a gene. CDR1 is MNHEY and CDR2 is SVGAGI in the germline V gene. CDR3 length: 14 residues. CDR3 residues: CASSYGQGGTPQHF. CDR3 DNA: TGTGCCAGCAGTTACGGACAGGGGGGAACGCCCCAGCATTTT.